This T cell receptor beta chain was found in a study of cytomegalovirus exposure and HLA in healthy donors. Study conclusions and caveats: Whilst most TCR sequences proved rare, a subset of public TCRs occurred across many donors. Common viral pathogens seemed to be connected with several of the most significant clusters, according to a later analysis. For TCR beta chains, V- and J-gene trimming was later linked to a missense DCLRE1C variant.

Points on this clone: Its target is not known.

There are 13 residues in the CDR3. Trimming shortened V by 10 bases and J by 7 bases, and 16 bases separated the two germline ends. Germline V gene data show CDR1 as MNHNS and CDR2 as SASEGT. The PCR used 60 Vbeta and 13 Jbeta primers. In the original workflow: An analysis that came later counted 80 million or so unique TCR beta chains, about 10 million shared. Data came from immunoSEQ multiplex PCR; TCRdb stores just in-frame clones and leaves some out. The DNA was the basis for D and trimming; V, J and clone size are from that table. The sample yields about 140,000 clones, around 85% seen once. The chain combines TRBV6-1 with TRBJ1-4; a possible D gene is TRBD1 (6 bases). The source is a man between 40 and 49 years old in good health and CMV-seropositive. The specimen was PBMCs. CDR3 bases: TGTGCCACCATAAGGGGGAGCGGTGAAAAACTGTTTTTT. Its translation is CATIRGSGEKLFF.